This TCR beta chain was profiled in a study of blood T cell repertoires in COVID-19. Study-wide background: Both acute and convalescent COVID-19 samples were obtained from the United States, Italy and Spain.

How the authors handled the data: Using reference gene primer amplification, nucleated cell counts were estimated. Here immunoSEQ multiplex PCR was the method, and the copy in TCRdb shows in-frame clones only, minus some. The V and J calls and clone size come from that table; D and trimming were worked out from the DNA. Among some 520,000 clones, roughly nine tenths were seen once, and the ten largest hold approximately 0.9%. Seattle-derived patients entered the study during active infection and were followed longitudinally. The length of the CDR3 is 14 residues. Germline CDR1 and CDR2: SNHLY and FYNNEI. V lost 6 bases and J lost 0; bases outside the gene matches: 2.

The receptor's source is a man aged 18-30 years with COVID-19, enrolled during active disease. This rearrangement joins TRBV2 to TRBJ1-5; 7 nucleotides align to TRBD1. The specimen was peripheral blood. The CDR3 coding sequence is TGTGCCAGCAGGGACAGGTATAGCAATCAGCCCCAGCATTTT. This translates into CASRDRYSNQPQHF. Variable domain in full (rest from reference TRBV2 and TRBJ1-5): EPEVTQTPSHQVTQMGQEVILRCVPISNHLYFYWYRQILGQKVEFLVSFYNNEISEKSEIFDDQFSVERPDGSNFTLKIRSTKLEDSAMYFCASRDRYSNQPQHFGDGTRLSIL.